This TCR beta chain was found in a study of T cell responses to AZD1222 COVID-19 vaccine. Study outcomes and limitations: Close to half of all spike-specific TCRs reportedly target regions of the variants that are unmutated.

The table lists this clone with a few counts. Antigen specificity is unknown. The data were produced by immunoSEQ multiplex PCR, yet TCRdb's version contains in-frame clones alone and is incomplete. The data hold 85,000 to 90,000 clones, with around 90% observed a single time. With 4 bases removed from V and 2 bases from J, the gap between germline ends came to 9 bases. This CDR3 has 13 amino acids. Per the germline V gene, CDR1 is LGHDT and CDR2 is YNNKEL (reference sequence). The chain joins TRBV3-1 (or the pseudogene TRBV3-2) to TRBJ2-7; D not resolved. Sample: peripheral blood, taken on day 0 of AZD1222 vaccination. The receptor's source is an adult in good health. The CDR3 DNA sequence: TGTGCCAGCAGCCGGCAGGCGCCCTACGAGCAGTACTTC. As protein: CASSRQAPYEQYF.